This TCR beta chain came from a study of Ad26.COV2.S vaccination and SARS-CoV-2 variants. Regarding the study as a whole: Comparable non-spike TCR breadth was observed in vaccine and placebo recipients. The authors reported substantial breadth in spike-specific CD8+ and CD4+ T cell responses after vaccination.

V was cut by 6 bases and J by 7 bases, with 9 bases left in between. From germline, CDR1 is LGHNT and CDR2 FRNRAP. CDR3 length equals 12 residues. Worth noting for this clone: The antigen remains undetermined.

TCRdb's copy holds only in-frame clones and misses some; the assay was immunoSEQ multiplex PCR. The table has over 90,000 clones, about 78% seen once. The sample here was peripheral blood, taken after recovery from COVID-19. The TCR sequence derives from a human donor who had recovered from COVID-19. The chain combines TRBV12-5 with TRBJ2-2; D remains ambiguous. CDR3 coding DNA: TGTGCTAGTGGGATGGAAGGCGGGGAGCTGTTTTTT. Translating gives CASGMEGGELFF.